Detailed here is one T cell receptor (beta chain). The time point: peripheral blood 6 weeks after treatment start. These data come from a study of PD-L1 blockade in urothelial cancer. Across the study: Specimens of blood held a median count of roughly 150,000 T cells.

This CDR3 comprises 15 residues. Germline CDR1 and CDR2: LNHDA and SQIVND (reference sequence). V lost 7 bases, J lost 3 bases, and 12 bases stayed unmatched. Repertoires were generated with immunoSEQ multiplex PCR, while TCRdb's copy carries only in-frame clones and drops some. The data show roughly 51,000 clones, roughly 88% seen once. The chain joins TRBV19 to TRBJ2-7; TRBD1 aligns across 7 bases. The sequence came from a man aged 50 to 60 with urothelial cancer. Source: PBMCs, taken around atezolizumab (anti-PD-L1) treatment. CDR3 sequence (DNA): TGTGCCAGTAAAACAGGGGCAAGTCTACTCTACGAGCAGTACTTC. Amino acids: CASKTGASLLYEQYF.